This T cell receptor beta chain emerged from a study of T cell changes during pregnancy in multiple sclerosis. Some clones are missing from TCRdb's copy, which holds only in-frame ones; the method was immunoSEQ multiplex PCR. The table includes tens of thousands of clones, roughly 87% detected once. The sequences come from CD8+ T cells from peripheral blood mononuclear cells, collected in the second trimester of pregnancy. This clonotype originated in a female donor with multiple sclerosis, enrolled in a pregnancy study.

The DNA for the CDR3 is TGTGCCAGTAGTATGTCCCTCGGACAGAACTATGGCTACACCTTC. Its protein product is CASSMSLGQNYGYTF. The rearrangement uses TRBV19 and TRBJ1-2, with a weak D call TRBD1 (6 bases). Trimming stripped 3 bases from V and 2 bases from J, with 13 bases between. This CDR3 spans 15 amino acids. CDR1 LNHDA and CDR2 SQIVND come from the germline V gene (reference sequence).